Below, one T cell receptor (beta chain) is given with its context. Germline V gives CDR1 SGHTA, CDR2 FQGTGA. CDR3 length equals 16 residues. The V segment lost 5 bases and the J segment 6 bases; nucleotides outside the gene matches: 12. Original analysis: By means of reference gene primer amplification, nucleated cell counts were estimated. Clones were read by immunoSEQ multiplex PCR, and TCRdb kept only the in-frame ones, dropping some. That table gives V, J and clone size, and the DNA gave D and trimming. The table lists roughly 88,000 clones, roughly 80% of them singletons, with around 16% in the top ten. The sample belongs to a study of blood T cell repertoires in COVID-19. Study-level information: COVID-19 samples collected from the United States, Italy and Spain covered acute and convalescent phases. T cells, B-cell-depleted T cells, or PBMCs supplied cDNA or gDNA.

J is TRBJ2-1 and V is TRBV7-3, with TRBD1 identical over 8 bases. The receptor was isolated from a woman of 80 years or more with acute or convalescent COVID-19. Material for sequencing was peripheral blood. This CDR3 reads CASSPQGAFGANEQFF. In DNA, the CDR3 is TGTGCCAGCAGCCCGCAGGGGGCGTTTGGGGCCAATGAGCAGTTCTTC.